Listed below are T cell receptor beta chains from one sample, sequenced in a study of Ad26.COV2.S vaccination and SARS-CoV-2 variants. Profiled with immunoSEQ multiplex PCR; TCRdb holds only in-frame clones, not every one. In the table there are 350,000 to 500,000 clones, around 90% of which are singletons. The source was peripheral blood, collected in a trial of Ad26.COV2.S vaccine versus placebo. The receptors originated from a person between 18 and 65 years old who received the Ad26.COV2.S COVID-19 vaccine or a placebo. The CDR3 runs from the conserved cysteine through the conserved F or W. The D gene is left open where the match is weak. Clone size is not always given. Where it is, it says once, few, many or a class for expanded clones.

clone_size: NA
j_call: TRBJ2-1
d_call: NA
v_call: TRBV20-1
cdr3_aa: CSARAASEQFF
cdr3_nt: TGCAGTGCTAGAGCAGCCTCTGAGCAGTTCTTC

clone_size: NA
j_call: TRBJ2-7
d_call: NA
v_call: TRBV29-1
cdr3_aa: CSVGAGLHSYEQYF
cdr3_nt: TGCAGCGTTGGGGCCGGACTCCACTCCTACGAGCAGTACTTC

clone_size: once
j_call: TRBJ2-7
d_call: TRBD1
v_call: TRBV11-2
cdr3_aa: CASSTRGLGEQYF
cdr3_nt: TGTGCCAGCAGCACCAGGGGGCTCGGGGAGCAGTACTTC

clone_size: NA
j_call: TRBJ2-5
d_call: NA
v_call: TRBV7-9
cdr3_aa: CASSLRRDMETQYF
cdr3_nt: TGTGCCAGCAGCTTACGACGGGATATGGAGACCCAGTACTTC

clone_size: NA
j_call: TRBJ2-1
d_call: TRBD2
v_call: TRBV6-5
cdr3_aa: CASSFFSGSREQFF
cdr3_nt: TGTGCCAGCAGTTTTTTTAGCGGGAGTCGTGAGCAGTTCTTC

clone_size: NA
j_call: TRBJ1-3
d_call: NA
v_call: TRBV19
cdr3_aa: CASSPHRGAETGNTIYF
cdr3_nt: TGTGCCAGTAGTCCCCACCGGGGCGCTGAAACTGGAAACACCATATATTTT

clone_size: NA
j_call: TRBJ2-2
d_call: TRBD2
v_call: TRBV6-1
cdr3_aa: CASSDGLGSTGELFF
cdr3_nt: TGTGCCAGCAGTGACGGACTAGGGAGCACCGGGGAGCTGTTTTTT

clone_size: NA
j_call: TRBJ1-1
d_call: NA
v_call: TRBV7-9
cdr3_aa: CASSLMGYTEAFF
cdr3_nt: TGTGCCAGCAGCTTGATGGGCTACACTGAAGCTTTCTTT

clone_size: NA
j_call: TRBJ2-4
d_call: TRBD2
v_call: TRBV14
cdr3_aa: CASSQDREGSELYF
cdr3_nt: TGTGCCAGCAGCCAAGATCGGGAGGGTTCGGAGCTGTACTTC

clone_size: NA
j_call: TRBJ2-2
d_call: NA
v_call: TRBV24-1
cdr3_aa: CATSDNRQGGVGELFF
cdr3_nt: TGTGCCACCAGTGACAACCGACAGGGAGGAGTCGGGGAGCTGTTTTTT

clone_size: NA
j_call: TRBJ1-5
d_call: NA
v_call: TRBV5-6
cdr3_aa: CASSPEGKQPQHF
cdr3_nt: TGTGCCAGCAGCCCGGAGGGTAAACAGCCCCAGCATTTT

clone_size: few
j_call: TRBJ2-7
d_call: TRBD1
v_call: TRBV14
cdr3_aa: CASSHRTGRSYEQYF
cdr3_nt: TGTGCCAGCAGCCATAGGACAGGTAGGAGTTACGAGCAGTACTTC

clone_size: NA
j_call: TRBJ1-5
d_call: TRBD1
v_call: TRBV6-2/TRBV6-3
cdr3_aa: CASSFRDRGLPSNQPQHF
cdr3_nt: TGTGCCAGCAGTTTCCGGGACAGGGGGCTCCCTAGCAATCAGCCCCAGCATTTT

clone_size: once
j_call: TRBJ1-1
d_call: TRBD1
v_call: TRBV5-5
cdr3_aa: CASSLWTGDAFF
cdr3_nt: TGTGCCAGCAGCTTATGGACAGGGGACGCTTTCTTT

clone_size: NA
j_call: TRBJ1-1
d_call: NA
v_call: TRBV7-2
cdr3_aa: CASSPQGNTEAFF
cdr3_nt: TGTGCCAGCAGCCCCCAGGGGAACACTGAAGCTTTCTTT

clone_size: once
j_call: TRBJ2-1
d_call: NA
v_call: TRBV9
cdr3_aa: CASSVVRDNEQFF
cdr3_nt: TGTGCCAGCAGCGTAGTCCGAGACAATGAGCAGTTCTTC

clone_size: few
j_call: TRBJ2-7
d_call: NA
v_call: TRBV7-2
cdr3_aa: CASSFIGRDYEQYF
cdr3_nt: TGTGCCAGCAGCTTCATCGGCAGGGACTACGAGCAGTACTTC

clone_size: NA
j_call: TRBJ2-7
d_call: TRBD2
v_call: TRBV5-1
cdr3_aa: CASSPSGRALGEQYF
cdr3_nt: TGCGCCAGCAGCCCTAGCGGGAGGGCCCTCGGCGAGCAGTACTTC

clone_size: NA
j_call: TRBJ2-7
d_call: TRBD2
v_call: TRBV7-2
cdr3_aa: CASSLGRTSGYSYEQYF
cdr3_nt: TGTGCCAGCAGCTTAGGTAGGACTAGCGGGTACTCCTACGAGCAGTACTTC

clone_size: NA
j_call: TRBJ1-1
d_call: NA
v_call: TRBV4-1
cdr3_aa: CASSQVHPSGTEAFF
cdr3_nt: TGCGCCAGCAGCCAAGTACACCCTAGCGGCACTGAAGCTTTCTTT

clone_size: NA
j_call: TRBJ2-3
d_call: NA
v_call: TRBV7-2
cdr3_aa: CASSGQRSPFTDTQYF
cdr3_nt: TGTGCCAGCAGCGGACAGAGATCCCCCTTCACAGATACGCAGTATTTT

clone_size: NA
j_call: TRBJ1-1
d_call: TRBD1
v_call: TRBV27
cdr3_aa: CASTTGMNTEAFF
cdr3_nt: TGTGCCAGCACGACAGGGATGAACACTGAAGCTTTCTTT

clone_size: NA
j_call: TRBJ1-2
d_call: NA
v_call: TRBV5-1
cdr3_aa: CASSFGTAEANYGYTF
cdr3_nt: TGCGCCAGCAGCTTCGGGACGGCGGAAGCTAACTATGGCTACACCTTC

clone_size: few
j_call: TRBJ2-2
d_call: TRBD2
v_call: TRBV7-7
cdr3_aa: CASSPHSGRDTGELFF
cdr3_nt: TGTGCTAGCAGTCCCCATAGCGGGCGAGACACCGGGGAGCTGTTTTTT

clone_size: few
j_call: TRBJ1-5
d_call: TRBD1
v_call: TRBV27
cdr3_aa: CASSHTGTGRKEPQHF
cdr3_nt: TGTGCCAGCAGTCACACCGGGACAGGAAGAAAGGAGCCCCAGCATTTT

clone_size: NA
j_call: TRBJ2-7
d_call: TRBD1
v_call: TRBV10-3
cdr3_aa: CAISEQEGQGSYEQYF
cdr3_nt: TGTGCCATCAGTGAGCAAGAGGGACAGGGATCCTACGAGCAGTACTTC

clone_size: few
j_call: TRBJ2-7
d_call: NA
v_call: TRBV4-3
cdr3_aa: CASSQDGGQAKPYEQYF
cdr3_nt: TGCGCCAGCAGCCAAGACGGGGGTCAGGCAAAACCCTACGAGCAGTACTTC

clone_size: NA
j_call: TRBJ1-4
d_call: NA
v_call: TRBV6-2/TRBV6-3
cdr3_aa: CASSSPYVDEKLFF
cdr3_nt: TGTGCCAGCAGTTCCCCGTACGTCGATGAAAAACTGTTTTTT

clone_size: once
j_call: TRBJ2-7
d_call: TRBD2
v_call: TRBV7-2
cdr3_aa: CASSPGLATYEQYF
cdr3_nt: TGTGCCAGCAGTCCGGGACTAGCGACCTACGAGCAGTACTTC

clone_size: NA
j_call: TRBJ2-1
d_call: TRBD2
v_call: TRBV11-2
cdr3_aa: CASSSRLAGGPNNEQFF
cdr3_nt: TGTGCCAGCAGCTCCCGACTAGCGGGAGGGCCCAACAATGAGCAGTTCTTC

clone_size: NA
j_call: TRBJ1-5
d_call: TRBD1
v_call: TRBV27
cdr3_aa: CASSSRTGTAFWQPQHF
cdr3_nt: TGTGCCAGCAGTTCCCGGACAGGGACCGCCTTTTGGCAGCCCCAGCATTTT

clone_size: once
j_call: TRBJ2-6
d_call: NA
v_call: TRBV7-3
cdr3_aa: CASSFEGSTGANVLTF
cdr3_nt: TGTGCCAGCAGCTTCGAGGGTTCGACTGGGGCCAACGTCCTGACTTTC

clone_size: NA
j_call: TRBJ1-5
d_call: TRBD1
v_call: TRBV30
cdr3_aa: CAWGQGSTQPQHF
cdr3_nt: TGTGCCTGGGGACAGGGTAGCACTCAGCCCCAGCATTTT

clone_size: NA
j_call: TRBJ1-5
d_call: TRBD1
v_call: TRBV6-2/TRBV6-3
cdr3_aa: CASSRQGNNQPQHF
cdr3_nt: TGTGCCAGCAGCCGACAGGGGAATAATCAGCCCCAGCATTTT

clone_size: NA
j_call: TRBJ1-1
d_call: TRBD1
v_call: TRBV18
cdr3_aa: CASSLDRGTMNTEAFF
cdr3_nt: TGTGCCAGCTCACTGGACAGGGGCACAATGAACACTGAAGCTTTCTTT

clone_size: NA
j_call: TRBJ2-7
d_call: NA
v_call: TRBV9
cdr3_aa: CASRVSVRGVYEQYF
cdr3_nt: TGTGCCAGCAGGGTGTCGGTGCGGGGTGTCTACGAGCAGTACTTC

clone_size: NA
j_call: TRBJ2-7
d_call: TRBD2
v_call: TRBV10-3
cdr3_aa: CAISPGLAGDEQYF
cdr3_nt: TGTGCCATCAGTCCCGGACTAGCGGGAGACGAGCAGTACTTC

clone_size: NA
j_call: TRBJ2-7
d_call: NA
v_call: TRBV11-3
cdr3_aa: CASSLIWAGHEQYF
cdr3_nt: TGTGCCAGCAGCTTAATTTGGGCGGGCCACGAGCAGTACTTC

clone_size: NA
j_call: TRBJ1-4
d_call: TRBD1
v_call: TRBV30
cdr3_aa: CAWEKDRDSQF
cdr3_nt: TGTGCCTGGGAAAAGGACCGGGACAGCCAATTT

clone_size: NA
j_call: TRBJ1-4
d_call: NA
v_call: TRBV28
cdr3_aa: CATRWANEKLFF
cdr3_nt: TGTGCCACCAGGTGGGCGAATGAAAAACTGTTTTTT

clone_size: NA
j_call: TRBJ2-1
d_call: NA
v_call: TRBV11-2
cdr3_aa: CASSSSGENNEQFF
cdr3_nt: TGTGCCAGCAGCTCCTCCGGGGAGAACAATGAGCAGTTCTTC

clone_size: NA
j_call: TRBJ1-3
d_call: TRBD1
v_call: TRBV27
cdr3_aa: CASSLHSSTGAGNTIYF
cdr3_nt: TGTGCCAGCAGTCTTCACTCCTCCACAGGGGCTGGAAACACCATATATTTT

clone_size: NA
j_call: TRBJ1-5
d_call: NA
v_call: TRBV18
cdr3_aa: CASSPVGDQPQHF
cdr3_nt: TGTGCCAGCTCACCAGTCGGGGACCAGCCCCAGCATTTT

clone_size: NA
j_call: TRBJ2-3
d_call: NA
v_call: TRBV7-3
cdr3_aa: CASSLDRTDTQYF
cdr3_nt: TGTGCCAGCAGCTTGGACCGAACAGATACGCAGTATTTT

clone_size: NA
j_call: TRBJ2-7
d_call: NA
v_call: TRBV7-9
cdr3_aa: CASGKTGAGEQYF
cdr3_nt: TGTGCCAGCGGGAAGACGGGGGCTGGCGAGCAGTACTTC

clone_size: NA
j_call: TRBJ2-5
d_call: NA
v_call: TRBV2
cdr3_aa: CASSVEQRQETQYF
cdr3_nt: TGTGCCAGCAGTGTGGAACAGCGGCAAGAGACCCAGTACTTC

clone_size: NA
j_call: TRBJ1-5
d_call: TRBD1
v_call: TRBV19
cdr3_aa: CASSPTGGYQPQHF
cdr3_nt: TGTGCCAGTAGTCCGACAGGGGGCTATCAGCCCCAGCATTTT

clone_size: once
j_call: TRBJ2-3
d_call: TRBD2
v_call: TRBV30
cdr3_aa: CAWSVSTSPDTQYF
cdr3_nt: TGTGCCTGGAGTGTATCGACTAGCCCAGATACGCAGTATTTT